This TCR beta chain was captured in a study of shared clonotypes between healthy human individuals. Clones were sequenced by immunoSEQ multiplex PCR, and TCRdb holds only the in-frame ones, with some missing. Here the sample spans approximately 640,000 clones, 90% being singletons. This receptor was obtained from a man between 18 and 35 years old in good health. Some clones in this sample may be carry-over from other donors' samples. Sequenced material: memory CD8+ T cells from PBMCs. Subset here: CD45RO+ cells pooled with CCR7-negative TemRA cells.

CDR3 sequence: CSVLGHMDRYNEQFF. The CDR3, as DNA: TGCAGCGTCCTCGGCCACATGGACAGGTACAATGAGCAGTTCTTC. The chain employs TRBV29-1 and TRBJ2-1; TRBD1 matches 7 bases. V gave up 6 bases and J gave up 4 bases; unmatched junction bases: 12. The CDR3 runs to 15 residues. The V gene's germline CDR1 is SQVTM and CDR2 ANQGSEA.